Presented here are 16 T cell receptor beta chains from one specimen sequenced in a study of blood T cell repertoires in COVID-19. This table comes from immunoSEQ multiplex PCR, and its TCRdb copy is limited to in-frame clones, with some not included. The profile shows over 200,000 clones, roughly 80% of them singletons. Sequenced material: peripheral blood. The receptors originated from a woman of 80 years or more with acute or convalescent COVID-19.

The CDR3 nucleotides are TGTGCCAGCAGCCTAGAAGGACAGGGGTTTAATGAGCAGTTCTTC. It encodes CASSLEGQGFNEQFF. The chain joins TRBV3-1 (or the pseudogene TRBV3-2) to TRBJ2-1; 9 nucleotides align to TRBD1. Germline CDR1 LGHDT, CDR2 YNNKEL (reference sequence). CDR3 length: 15 residues. The V and J ends lost 4 bases and 7 bases, in that order; junction bases with no gene match: 8.

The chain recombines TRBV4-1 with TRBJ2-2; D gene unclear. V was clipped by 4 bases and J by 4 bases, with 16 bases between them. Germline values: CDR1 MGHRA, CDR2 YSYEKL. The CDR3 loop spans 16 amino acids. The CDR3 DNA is TGCGCCAGCAGCCCGGTGGCTAGTCGTCTCACCGGGGAGCTGTTTTTT. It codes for CASSPVASRLTGELFF.

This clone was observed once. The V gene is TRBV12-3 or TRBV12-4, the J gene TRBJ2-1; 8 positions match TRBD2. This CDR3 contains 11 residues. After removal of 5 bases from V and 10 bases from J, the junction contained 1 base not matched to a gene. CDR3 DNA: TGTGCCAGCAGTCCGGGAGGGGAGCAGTTCTTC. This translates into CASSPGGEQFF.

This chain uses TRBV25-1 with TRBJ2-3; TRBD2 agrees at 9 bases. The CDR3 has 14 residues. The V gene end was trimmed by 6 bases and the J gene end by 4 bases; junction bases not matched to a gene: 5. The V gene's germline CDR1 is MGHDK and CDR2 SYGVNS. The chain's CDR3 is CASRAGGPPDTQYF. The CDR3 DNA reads TGTGCCAGCAGGGCGGGAGGGCCCCCAGATACGCAGTATTTT. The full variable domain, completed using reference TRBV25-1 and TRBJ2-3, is EADIYQTPRYLVIGTGKKITLECSQTMGHDKMYWYQQDPGMELHLIHYSYGVNSTEKGDLSSESTVSRIRTEHFPLTLESARPSHTSQYLCASRAGGPPDTQYFGPGTRLTVL.

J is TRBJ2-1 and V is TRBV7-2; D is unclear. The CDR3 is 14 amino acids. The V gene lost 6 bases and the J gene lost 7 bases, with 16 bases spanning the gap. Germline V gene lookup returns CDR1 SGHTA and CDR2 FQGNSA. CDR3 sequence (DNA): TGTGCCAGCAGTTCCTCGGCGGCCTTAAATGAGCAGTTCTTC. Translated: CASSSSAALNEQFF. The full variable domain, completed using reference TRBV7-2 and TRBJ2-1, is GAGVSQSPSNKVTEKGKDVELRCDPISGHTALYWYRQSLGQGLEFLIYFQGNSAPDKSGLPSDRFSAERTGGSVSTLTIQRTQQEDSAVYLCASSSSAALNEQFFGPGTRLTVL.

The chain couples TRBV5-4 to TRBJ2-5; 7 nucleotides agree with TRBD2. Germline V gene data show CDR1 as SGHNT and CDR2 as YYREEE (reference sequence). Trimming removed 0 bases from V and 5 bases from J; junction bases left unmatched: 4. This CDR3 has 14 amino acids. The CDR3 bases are TGTGCCAGCAGCTTGGGGCAGGGAGGGGAGACCCAGTACTTC. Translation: CASSLGQGGETQYF.

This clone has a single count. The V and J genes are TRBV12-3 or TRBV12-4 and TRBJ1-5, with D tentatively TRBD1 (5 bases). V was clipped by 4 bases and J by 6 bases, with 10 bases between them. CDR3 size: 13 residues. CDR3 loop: CASSSGPFQPQHF. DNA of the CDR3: TGTGCCAGCAGTTCAGGGCCTTTTCAGCCCCAGCATTTT.

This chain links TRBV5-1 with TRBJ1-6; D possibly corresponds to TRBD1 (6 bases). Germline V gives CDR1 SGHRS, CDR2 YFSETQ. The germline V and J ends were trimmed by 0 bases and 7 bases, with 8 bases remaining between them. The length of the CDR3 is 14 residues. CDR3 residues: CASSLEQGNSPLHF. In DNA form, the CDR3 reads TGCGCCAGCAGCTTGGAGCAGGGGAATTCACCCCTCCACTTT. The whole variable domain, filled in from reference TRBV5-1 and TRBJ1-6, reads KAGVTQTPRYLIKTRGQQVTLSCSPISGHRSVSWYQQTPGQGLQFLFEYFSETQRNKGNFPGRFSGRQFSNSRSEMNVSTLELGDSALYLCASSLEQGNSPLHFGNGTRLTVT.

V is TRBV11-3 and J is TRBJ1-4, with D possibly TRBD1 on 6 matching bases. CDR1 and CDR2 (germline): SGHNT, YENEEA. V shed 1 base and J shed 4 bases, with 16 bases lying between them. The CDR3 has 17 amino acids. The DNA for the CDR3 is TGTGCCAGCAGCTTAGGTTATTCCCAGGGGTATAATGAAAAACTGTTTTTT. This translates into CASSLGYSQGYNEKLFF.

CDR3 sequence: CASSSSGGLFYGYTF. CDR3 DNA: TGTGCCAGCAGCTCATCAGGGGGCCTGTTCTATGGCTACACCTTC. The rearrangement uses TRBV5-4 and TRBJ1-2; 8 bases are a match to TRBD1. The germline V gene encodes CDR1 SGHNT and CDR2 YYREEE (reference sequence). J was trimmed by 4 bases and V by 3 bases; bases with no gene match: 8. The length of the CDR3 is 15 residues.

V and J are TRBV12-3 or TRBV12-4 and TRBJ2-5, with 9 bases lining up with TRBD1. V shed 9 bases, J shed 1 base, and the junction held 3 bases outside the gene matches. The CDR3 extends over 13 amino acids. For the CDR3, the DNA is TGTGCCAGTAAACAGGGGGCCCAAGAGACCCAGTACTTC. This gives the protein CASKQGAQETQYF.

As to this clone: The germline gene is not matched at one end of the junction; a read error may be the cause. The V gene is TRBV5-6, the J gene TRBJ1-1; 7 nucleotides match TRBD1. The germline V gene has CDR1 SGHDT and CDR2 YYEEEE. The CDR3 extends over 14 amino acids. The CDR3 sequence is CASSLLSGGRSGLF. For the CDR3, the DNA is TGTGCCAGCAGCTTGCTATCAGGGGGGCGAAGCGGGCTCTTT. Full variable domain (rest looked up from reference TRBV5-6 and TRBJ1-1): DAGVTQSPTHLIKTRGQQVTLRCSPKSGHDTVSWYQQALGQGPQFIFQYYEEEERQRGNFPDRFSGHQFPNYSSELNVNALLLGDSALYLCASSLLSGGRSGLFGQGTRLTVV.

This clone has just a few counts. CDR3 nucleotides: TGTGCCAGCAGCCTTGGATTCAGGGAGAACACTGAAGCTTTCTTT. It encodes CASSLGFRENTEAFF. The rearrangement uses TRBV5-6 and TRBJ1-1; maybe TRBD1 (5 bases). The CDR3 totals 15 residues. V shed 4 bases and J shed 1 base, with 14 bases lying between them. The germline V gene encodes CDR1 SGHDT and CDR2 YYEEEE.

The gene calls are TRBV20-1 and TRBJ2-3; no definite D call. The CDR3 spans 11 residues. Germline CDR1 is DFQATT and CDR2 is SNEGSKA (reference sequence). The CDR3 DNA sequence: TGCGCCCCCGGGAGCACAGATACGCAGTATTTT. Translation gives CAPGSTDTQYF.

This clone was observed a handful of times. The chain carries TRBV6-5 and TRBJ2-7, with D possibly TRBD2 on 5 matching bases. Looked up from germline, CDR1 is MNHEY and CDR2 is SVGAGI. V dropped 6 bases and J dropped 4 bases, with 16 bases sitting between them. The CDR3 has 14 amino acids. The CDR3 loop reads CASSRSDGDYEQYF. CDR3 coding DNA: TGTGCCAGCAGCCGCAGCGACGGGGATTACGAGCAGTACTTC.

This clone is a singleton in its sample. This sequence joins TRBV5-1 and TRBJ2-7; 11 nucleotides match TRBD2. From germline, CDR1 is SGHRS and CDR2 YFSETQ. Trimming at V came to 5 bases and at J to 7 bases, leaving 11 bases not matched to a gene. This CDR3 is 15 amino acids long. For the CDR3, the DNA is TGCGCCAGCAGTCCCGCCCTAGCGGGGGGTGAAGAGCAGTACTTC. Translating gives CASSPALAGGEEQYF.